This record concerns one TCR beta chain sequence. Which antigen it targets is not known. No clone much larger than this one lies a single base away; base qualities are absent. The meaning of the sample's time point label: 20 to 30 months on ibrutinib. For TCR beta library preparation, approximately 2 micrograms of genomic DNA were isolated from cryopreserved PBMCs. Longitudinal blood samples from CLL patients on ibrutinib monotherapy were analyzed using high-throughput TCR beta sequencing. Patients were enrolled in a phase 2 open-label single-center ibrutinib monotherapy trial. These data belong to a study of cytotoxic CD8 clonotypes in ibrutinib-treated CLL (dated by TCRdb to the early 2020s). In terms of the full investigation: In this cohort, around 15 patients were treatment-naive and approximately twelve were relapsed/refractory, while about 17 had unmutated IGHV. Partial responses were observed in roughly 24 patients and complete responses in 2; after a median follow-up of about 69 months, remission was maintained in approximately 14 patients and progression was observed in roughly twelve. An average of around 250,000 productive templates and 94,082 productive rearrangements was obtained per sample. Cryopreserved peripheral blood mononuclear cells were obtained before treatment, at response, and at either sustained remission or disease progression. Of the 90 or so people in the trial, around 24 had longitudinal samples available. Response samples were taken after a median of approximately 13 months on treatment, ranging from about 6 to 40 months. All remission and progressive disease samples were collected while patients were still receiving ibrutinib.

Results and caveats for the whole study, not just this receptor: At ibrutinib response clonality went up, during sustained remission it held steady, and at progression it dropped back toward baseline. Public clonotypes were found to be uncommon and were observed to contract or remain stable during treatment; the increase in clonality was shown to reflect expansion of private clonotypes at ibrutinib response. Baseline clonality was found to be higher than that of age-matched healthy donors and was strongly correlated with circulating CD8+ T-cell counts. Sampling times were not matched between patients in sustained remission and patients whose disease was progressing, and lymph node repertoires were not examined.

Reading from cysteine to phenylalanine, the CDR3 counts 13 amino acids. Only the CDR3 DNA stays, 39 bases, in frame from base 1. Unmatched junction bases come to 0, with V trimmed by 0 bases and J by 7 bases. As encoded in the germline V gene, CDR1 is LGHNA while CDR2 is YSLEER. A MiSeq instrument was used for deep resolution sequencing, which targeted depths ranging from 1 in 1 million up to 1 in 200,000 T cells, with coverage averaging 10x for each clonotype. The immunoSEQ hsTCRB Kit was used to generate TCR beta libraries. For the original study's pipeline: Data were analyzed with ImmunoSEQ Data Assistant and ImmunoSEQ Analyzer, with V, D and J genes assigned per IMGT definitions. Clonality, which ranges from 0 to 1, was calculated as one minus the normalized Shannon entropy of productive rearrangement frequencies. Public clonotype analysis was restricted to overrepresented clonotypes comprising at least 0.05% of each patient's repertoire. Around 13 age-matched healthy donor repertoires from immuneACCESS were used as controls for clonality. TCRdb took this table from immuneACCESS and kept in-frame rearrangements with V and J called. Such tables lack part of the clones; where checked against another copy, unresolved V genes explain under half of the gap, and the rest is unexplained. The V and J calls and clone size were taken over from that table, and D and trimming were inferred from the DNA. This sample holds 250,000 or so clones; 70% were observed only once. The ten top clones hold 15% to 17% of the sample.

The sequencing used PBMCs, collected after 24 months of ibrutinib treatment. This TCR was sampled from a human donor with chronic lymphocytic leukemia. The chain is made from TRBV4-3 and TRBJ2-1; 7 junctional bases match TRBD2. The CDR3 region reads CASSQEGGNEQFF. The nucleotide sequence reads as follows: TGCGCCAGCAGCCAAGAGGGGGGGAATGAGCAGTTCTTC.